The 5 T cell receptor beta chains listed next were all sequenced from one sample in a study of blood T cell repertoires in COVID-19. Clones were sequenced by immunoSEQ multiplex PCR, and TCRdb holds only the in-frame ones, with some missing. The table shows about 330,000 clones, with about nine tenths occurring only once. The sample taken for sequencing was PBMCs or T cells enriched from blood (not recorded which). Receptors were obtained from a woman under 30 who had recovered from COVID-19.

This clone was recorded once. The chain employs TRBV28 and TRBJ1-1; D may be TRBD1 (6 bases). The CDR3 has 12 amino acids. From germline, CDR1 is MDHEN and CDR2 SYDVKM. V lost 8 bases, J lost 11 bases, and 18 bases lay in between. This chain's CDR3 is CASRLPQGLAFF. In nucleotides, the CDR3 is TGTGCCAGCCGCCTCCCACAGGGTTTGGCTTTCTTT.

This chain connects TRBV30 to TRBJ2-3; possible D gene TRBD1, 5 bases. V gave up 3 bases and J gave up 0 bases, with 10 bases separating them. The CDR3 is 14 residues long. CDR1 and CDR2 (germline): GTSNPN, SVGIG (reference sequence). CDR3 bases: TGTGCCTGGAGAGGGGTGTCTAGCACAGATACGCAGTATTTT. Protein sequence: CAWRGVSSTDTQYF.

The J gene is TRBJ1-1, the V gene TRBV9, with D unclear. The V end lost 0 bases, the J end lost 2 bases, and 8 bases lay between the germline ends. This CDR3 is 14 amino acids long. Germline V gives CDR1 SGDLS, CDR2 YYNGEE. CDR3 residues: CASSVDSTNTEAFF. Written as DNA, the CDR3 is TGTGCCAGCAGCGTAGACAGTACTAACACTGAAGCTTTCTTT.

This clone was picked up one time. V usage is TRBV5-6 and J usage is TRBJ2-3; D may be TRBD2 (6 bases). V gave up 6 bases and J gave up 0 bases, with 20 bases separating them. Looked up from germline, CDR1 is SGHDT and CDR2 is YYEEEE. There are 17 residues in the CDR3. The CDR3 DNA reads as TGTGCCAGCACCCTCATCCGGGACTCCCGTAGCACAGATACGCAGTATTTT. Translating gives CASTLIRDSRSTDTQYF. Using reference TRBV5-6 and TRBJ2-3 for the parts outside the CDR3, the full variable domain is DAGVTQSPTHLIKTRGQQVTLRCSPKSGHDTVSWYQQALGQGPQFIFQYYEEEERQRGNFPDRFSGHQFPNYSSELNVNALLLGDSALYLCASTLIRDSRSTDTQYFGPGTRLTVL.

This chain uses TRBV5-4 with TRBJ2-1; D is possibly TRBD1 (6 bases). CDR1 SGHNT and CDR2 YYREEE come from the germline V gene (reference sequence). The CDR3 totals 16 residues. Trimming removed 0 bases from V and 7 bases from J, with 17 bases in between. DNA of the CDR3: TGTGCCAGCAGCTTGGCCGGGGCAGGGGATTGGAATGAGCAGTTCTTC. Its translation is CASSLAGAGDWNEQFF.